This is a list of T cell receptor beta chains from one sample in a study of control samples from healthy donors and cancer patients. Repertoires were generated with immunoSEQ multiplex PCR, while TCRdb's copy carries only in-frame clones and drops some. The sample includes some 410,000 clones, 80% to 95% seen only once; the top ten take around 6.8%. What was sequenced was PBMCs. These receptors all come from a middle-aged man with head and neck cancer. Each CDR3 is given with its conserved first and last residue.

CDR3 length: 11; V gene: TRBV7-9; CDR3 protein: CASSLKNTIYF
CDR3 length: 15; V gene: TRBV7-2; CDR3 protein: CASSPRSGGAYEQYF
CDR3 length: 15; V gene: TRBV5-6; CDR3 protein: CASRLLGQGSEKLFF
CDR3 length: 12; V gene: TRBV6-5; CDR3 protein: CATGALNQPQHF
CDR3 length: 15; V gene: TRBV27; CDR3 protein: CASSSGTGGIYEQYF
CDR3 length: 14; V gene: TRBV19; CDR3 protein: CASSIDLGAHEQYF
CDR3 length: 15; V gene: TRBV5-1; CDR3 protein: CASSLDSGSRNGYTF
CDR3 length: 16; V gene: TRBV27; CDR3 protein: CASSPGLALSTDTQYF
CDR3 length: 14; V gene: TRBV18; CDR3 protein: CASSPLQEDQPQHF
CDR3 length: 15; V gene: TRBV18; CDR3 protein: CASSPQGMSGNTIYF
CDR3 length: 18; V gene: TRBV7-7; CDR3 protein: CASSPTSLGDVRNSPLHF
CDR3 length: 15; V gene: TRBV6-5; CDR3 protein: CASSYSGVTGSPLHF
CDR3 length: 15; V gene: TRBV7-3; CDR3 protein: CASSLPGETLDGYTF
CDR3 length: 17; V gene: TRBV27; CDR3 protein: CASSYHPPGQGNQGYTF
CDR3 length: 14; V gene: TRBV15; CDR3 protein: CATAKDSGQETQYF
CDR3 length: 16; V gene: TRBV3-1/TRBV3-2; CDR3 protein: CASSPEPYRVNQPQHF
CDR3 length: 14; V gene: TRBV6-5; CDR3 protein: CASSYRGTNTEAFF
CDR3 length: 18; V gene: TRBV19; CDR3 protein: CASSPPPSASGGFYEQYF
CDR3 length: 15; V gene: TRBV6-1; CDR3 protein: CASSETLQTTDTQYF
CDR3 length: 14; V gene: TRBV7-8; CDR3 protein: CASSFRGINTEAFF
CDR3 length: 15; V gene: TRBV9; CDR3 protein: CASSVGDGTQETQYF
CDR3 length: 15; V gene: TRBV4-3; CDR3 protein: CASSQGQDRNEKLFF
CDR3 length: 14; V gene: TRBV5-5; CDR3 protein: CASSLVPPPDTQYF
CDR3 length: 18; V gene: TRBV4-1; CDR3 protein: CASSQVARGQGSTDTQYF
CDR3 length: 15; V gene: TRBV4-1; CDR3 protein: CASSQPRDRLQPQHF
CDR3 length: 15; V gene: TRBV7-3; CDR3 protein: CASSLQRGGVETQYF
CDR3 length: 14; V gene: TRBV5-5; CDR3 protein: CASSLTGARGEQYF
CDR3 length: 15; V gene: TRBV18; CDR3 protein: CASSRSGTGSYEQYF
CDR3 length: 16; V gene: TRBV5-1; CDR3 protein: CASSPISAAEGYEQYF
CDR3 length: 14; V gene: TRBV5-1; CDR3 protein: CASSYGEGNSPLHF
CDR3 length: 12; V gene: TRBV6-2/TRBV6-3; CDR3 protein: CASSYGRLEAFF
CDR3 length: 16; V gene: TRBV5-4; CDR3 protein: CASSLPGTAATDTQYF
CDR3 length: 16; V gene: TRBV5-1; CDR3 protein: CASSKRTSHGGETQYF
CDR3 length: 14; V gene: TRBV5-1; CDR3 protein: CASARTYTTYEQYF
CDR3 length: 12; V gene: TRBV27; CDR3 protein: CASSFRGNGYTF
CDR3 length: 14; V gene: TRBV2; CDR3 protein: CASSPGGQSMAQYF
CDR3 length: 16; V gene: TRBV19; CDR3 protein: CASHGGAGRLSTEAFF
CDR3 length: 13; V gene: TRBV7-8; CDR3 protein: CATRSGTSYEQFF
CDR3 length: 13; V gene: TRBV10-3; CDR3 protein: CAISVFGESEQFF
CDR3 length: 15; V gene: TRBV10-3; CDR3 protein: CAISESTGGAYEQYF
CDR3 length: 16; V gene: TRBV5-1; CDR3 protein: CASSLGGRGDNYEQYF
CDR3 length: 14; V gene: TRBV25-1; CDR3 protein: CASTRGGSTDTQYF
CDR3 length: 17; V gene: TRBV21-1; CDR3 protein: CASSKKEDGGFRETQYF
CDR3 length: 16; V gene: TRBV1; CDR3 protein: CTSSSVSPRNGYEQFF
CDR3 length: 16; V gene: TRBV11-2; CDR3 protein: CASSLALGSGANVLTF
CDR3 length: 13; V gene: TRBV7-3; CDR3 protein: CASSLVANSPLHF
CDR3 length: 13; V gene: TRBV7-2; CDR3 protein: CASSLQGYTEAFF
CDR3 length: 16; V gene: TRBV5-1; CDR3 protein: CASSPEGPGSSYEQYF
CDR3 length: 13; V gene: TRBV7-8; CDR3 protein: CASSQDPGNTIYF
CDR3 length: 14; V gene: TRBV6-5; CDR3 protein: CASSSGDRATEAFF
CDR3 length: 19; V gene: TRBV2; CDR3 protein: CASSDLASGGPPVLNEQFF
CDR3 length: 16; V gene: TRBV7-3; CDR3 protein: CASSLLGTGGTGELFF
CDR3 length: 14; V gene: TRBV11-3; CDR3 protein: CASSLGRGTDTQYF
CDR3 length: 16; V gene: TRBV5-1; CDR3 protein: CASTLGGTSGQETQYF
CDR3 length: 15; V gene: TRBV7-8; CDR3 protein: CASSIEDKPNYEQYF
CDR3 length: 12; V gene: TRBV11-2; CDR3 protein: CASSTTNEKLFF
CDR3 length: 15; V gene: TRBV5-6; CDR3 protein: CASSLRSPEDGKLFF